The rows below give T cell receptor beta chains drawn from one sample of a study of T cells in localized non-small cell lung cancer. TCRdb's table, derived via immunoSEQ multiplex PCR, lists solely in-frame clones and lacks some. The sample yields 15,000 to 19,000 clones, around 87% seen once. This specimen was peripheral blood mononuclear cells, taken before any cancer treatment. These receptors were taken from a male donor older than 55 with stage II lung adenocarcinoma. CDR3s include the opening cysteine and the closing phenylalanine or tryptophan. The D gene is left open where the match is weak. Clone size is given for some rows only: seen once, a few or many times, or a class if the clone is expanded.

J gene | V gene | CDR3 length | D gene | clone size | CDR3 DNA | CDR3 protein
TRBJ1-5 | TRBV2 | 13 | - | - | TGTGCCAGCAGTGGGGACCGGTATCAGCCCCAGCATTTT | CASSGDRYQPQHF
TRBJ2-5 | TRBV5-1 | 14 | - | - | TGCGCCAGCAGCTTGGGGACAGCGTCAGAGACCCAGTACTTC | CASSLGTASETQYF
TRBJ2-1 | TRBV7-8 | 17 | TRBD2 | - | TGTGCCAGCAGCTTAGGGGTTGGGGGAGGGCCCGAAGATGAGCAGTTCTTC | CASSLGVGGGPEDEQFF
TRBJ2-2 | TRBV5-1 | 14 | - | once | TGCGCCAGCAGCGAGGGGACTGGAGGCCGGGAGCTGTTTTTT | CASSEGTGGRELFF
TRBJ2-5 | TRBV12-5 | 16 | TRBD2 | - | TGTGCTAGTGGTTTAATGCTAGCGGGGTTCCAAGAGACCCAGTACTTC | CASGLMLAGFQETQYF
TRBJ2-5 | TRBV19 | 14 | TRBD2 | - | TGTGCCAGTAGTCTTAGCGGGAGTGGGAAGACCCAGTACTTC | CASSLSGSGKTQYF
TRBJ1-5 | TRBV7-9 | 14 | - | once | TGTGCCAGCAGCCTAGAGGGTAGCAATCAGCCCCAGCATTTT | CASSLEGSNQPQHF
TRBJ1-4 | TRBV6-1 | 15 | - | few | TGTGCCAGCAGTGTGGACTCAGGGAGTAATGAAAAACTGTTTTTT | CASSVDSGSNEKLFF
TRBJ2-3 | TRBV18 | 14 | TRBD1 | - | TGTGCCAGCTCACACGGACAGGGCGTAGATACGCAGTATTTT | CASSHGQGVDTQYF
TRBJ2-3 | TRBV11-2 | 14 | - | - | TGTGCCAGCAGCTTAGATCCAGAGGGAGATACGCAGTATTTT | CASSLDPEGDTQYF
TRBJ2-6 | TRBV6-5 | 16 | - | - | TGTGCCAGCAGTTCATATCAGGGCGCTGGGGCCAACGTCCTGACTTTC | CASSSYQGAGANVLTF
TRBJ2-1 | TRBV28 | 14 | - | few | TGTGCCAGCAGTCCCTGGGGGGGCGGCAATGAGCAGTTCTTC | CASSPWGGGNEQFF
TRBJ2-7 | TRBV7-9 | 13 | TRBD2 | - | TGTGCCAGCAGGGCTAGCGGGAGGGGCGAGCAGTACTTC | CASRASGRGEQYF
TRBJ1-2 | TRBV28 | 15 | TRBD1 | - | TGTGCCAGCAGTGCGCCGGGACAGGGGGCTAATGGCTACACCTTC | CASSAPGQGANGYTF
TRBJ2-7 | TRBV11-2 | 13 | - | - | TGTGCCAGCAGCTTAGGCAATAACTACGAGCAGTACTTC | CASSLGNNYEQYF
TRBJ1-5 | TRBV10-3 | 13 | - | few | TGTGCCATCAGGGGGGCAGCAGATCAGCCCCAGCATTTT | CAIRGAADQPQHF
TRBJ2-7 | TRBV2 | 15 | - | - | TGTGCCAGCAGTGTAGAGGGGCGAGGGTTTGGCGAGCAGTACTTC | CASSVEGRGFGEQYF
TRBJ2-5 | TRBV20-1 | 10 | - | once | TGCAGTGCTCGGCGGGAGACCCAGTACTTC | CSARRETQYF
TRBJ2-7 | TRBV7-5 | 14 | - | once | TGTGCCAGCAGCTTAGTAACCCAGAACTACGAGCAGTACTTC | CASSLVTQNYEQYF
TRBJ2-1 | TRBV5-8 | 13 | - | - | TGTGCCAGCAGCACCGACAGGTACAATGAGCAGTTCTTC | CASSTDRYNEQFF
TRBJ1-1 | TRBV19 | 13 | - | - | TGTGCCAGTAGTATGACCGAGAACACTGAAGCTTTCTTT | CASSMTENTEAFF
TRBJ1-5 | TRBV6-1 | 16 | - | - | TGTGCCAGCAGTGATCCGGGAATAGGCGTCAATCAGCCCCAGCATTTT | CASSDPGIGVNQPQHF
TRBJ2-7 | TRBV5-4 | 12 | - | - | TGTGCCAGCAGCTTAAGCGATAACGAGCAGTACTTC | CASSLSDNEQYF
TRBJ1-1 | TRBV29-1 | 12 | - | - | TGCAGCGTTGATAAGGGGACCACTGAAGCTTTCTTT | CSVDKGTTEAFF
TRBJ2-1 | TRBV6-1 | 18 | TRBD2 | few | TGTGCCAGCAGAGAATTAGCGGGAGGGGGAAGCTCCTACAATGAGCAGTTCTTC | CASRELAGGGSSYNEQFF
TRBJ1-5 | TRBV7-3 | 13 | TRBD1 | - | TGTGCCAGCAGTCTTCAGGGGGGGCAGCCCCAGCATTTT | CASSLQGGQPQHF
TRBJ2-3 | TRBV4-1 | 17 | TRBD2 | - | TGCGCCAGCAGCCATGACGGACTAGCGGCAAACACAGATACGCAGTATTTT | CASSHDGLAANTDTQYF
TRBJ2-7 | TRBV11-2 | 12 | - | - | TGTGCCAGCAGCGGCGTCTCCTACGAGCAGTACTTC | CASSGVSYEQYF
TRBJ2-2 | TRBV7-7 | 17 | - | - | TGTGCTAGCAGCTTAGTAGGAGGAGGGGAGAACACCGGGGAGCTGTTTTTT | CASSLVGGGENTGELFF
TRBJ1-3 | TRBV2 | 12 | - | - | TGTGCCAGCAGTGAACTGGGAAACACCATATATTTT | CASSELGNTIYF
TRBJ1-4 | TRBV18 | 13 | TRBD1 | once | TGTGCCAGCTCCCAGGGGGTCGGTGAAAAACTGTTTTTT | CASSQGVGEKLFF
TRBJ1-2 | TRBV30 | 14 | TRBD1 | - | TGTGCCTGGATGGGACAGACCTACAACTATGGCTACACCTTC | CAWMGQTYNYGYTF
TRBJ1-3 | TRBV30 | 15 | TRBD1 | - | TGTGCCTGGAGTAGGGACAGTGGGGCTGGAAACACCATATATTTT | CAWSRDSGAGNTIYF
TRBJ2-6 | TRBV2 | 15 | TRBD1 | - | TGTGCCAGCAGCCAGGACAGGTCTGGGGCCAACGTCCTGACTTTC | CASSQDRSGANVLTF
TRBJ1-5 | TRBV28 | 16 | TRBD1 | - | TGTGCCAGCAGTTCCAACACTGGACAGGGTGGAAGAGCCCAGCATTTT | CASSSNTGQGGRAQHF
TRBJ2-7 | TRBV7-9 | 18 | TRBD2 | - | TGTGCCAGCAGCTTAAGACCCTCGAGTGCGGGAGGGACCTACGAGCAGTACTTC | CASSLRPSSAGGTYEQYF
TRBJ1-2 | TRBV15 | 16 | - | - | TGTGCCACCAGCACCCGCCGAGAAGGGACAAACTATGGCTACACCTTC | CATSTRREGTNYGYTF
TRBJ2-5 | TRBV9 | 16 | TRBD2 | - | TGTGCCAGCAGCGTAGGTGGGACTAGGAGATGGGAGACCCAGTACTTC | CASSVGGTRRWETQYF
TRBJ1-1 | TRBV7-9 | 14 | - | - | TGTGCCAGCAGCTTGATCGGGGGGAACACTGAAGCTTTCTTT | CASSLIGGNTEAFF
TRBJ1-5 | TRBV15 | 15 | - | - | TGTGCCACCAGCAGAACAGGGTCGTTTAACCAGCCCCAGCATTTT | CATSRTGSFNQPQHF
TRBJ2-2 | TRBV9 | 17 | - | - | TGTGCCAGCAGCGTAGCTCTGGGACGCCAGGGGACCGGGGAGCTGTTTTTT | CASSVALGRQGTGELFF
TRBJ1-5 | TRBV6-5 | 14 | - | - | TGTGCCAGCAGTGAAGGACAGAAAAATCAGCCCCAGCATTTT | CASSEGQKNQPQHF
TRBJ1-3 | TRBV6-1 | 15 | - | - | TGTGCCAGCCAACTCCTTCAGGGGAGTGGAAACACCATATATTTT | CASQLLQGSGNTIYF
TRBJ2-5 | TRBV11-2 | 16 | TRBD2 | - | TGTGCCAGCAGCCCCGGACTAGCGGGCAACCAAGAGACCCAGTACTTC | CASSPGLAGNQETQYF
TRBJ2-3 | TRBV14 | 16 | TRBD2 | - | TGTGCCAGCAGCCAGACTAGCGGGAGCTACACAGATACGCAGTATTTT | CASSQTSGSYTDTQYF
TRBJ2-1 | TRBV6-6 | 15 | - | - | TGTGCCAGCATCGACACCAAACAGAACTACAATGAGCAGTTCTTC | CASIDTKQNYNEQFF
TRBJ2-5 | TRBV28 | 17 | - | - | TGTGCCAGCAGTCCTCCCCGGGGCGGCCTCAGGGAAGAGACCCAGTACTTC | CASSPPRGGLREETQYF
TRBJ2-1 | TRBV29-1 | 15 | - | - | TGCAGCGCGACTAAGAGGCTAGCCTCCTACAATGAGCAGTTCTTC | CSATKRLASYNEQFF
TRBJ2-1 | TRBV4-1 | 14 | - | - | TGCGCCAGCAGCCAAGACGGATTCAACAATGAGCAGTTCTTC | CASSQDGFNNEQFF
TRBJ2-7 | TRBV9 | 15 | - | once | TGTGCCAGCAGCGTAGGGGGACCCGAGGCCTACGAGCAGTACTTC | CASSVGGPEAYEQYF
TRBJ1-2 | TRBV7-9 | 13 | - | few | TGTGCCAGCAGCTTGAGGGACTCCTATGGCTACACCTTC | CASSLRDSYGYTF
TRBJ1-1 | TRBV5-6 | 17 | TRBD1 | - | TGTGCCAGCAGCCCGTTGCGGACAGGTAGGTTGAACACTGAAGCTTTCTTT | CASSPLRTGRLNTEAFF
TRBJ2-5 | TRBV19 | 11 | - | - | TGTGCCAGTACCCTCCGGGACCAGCAGTACTTC | CASTLRDQQYF
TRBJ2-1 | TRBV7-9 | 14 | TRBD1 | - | TGTGCCAGCAGCTTGACAGGGGGGTACAATGAGCAGTTCTTC | CASSLTGGYNEQFF
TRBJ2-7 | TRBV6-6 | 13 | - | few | TGTGCCAGCAGTTACGCAAGGGGCTACGAGCAGTACTTC | CASSYARGYEQYF
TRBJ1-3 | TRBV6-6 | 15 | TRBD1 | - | TGTGCCAGCAGTTCCGTGGACAGGGCCGGAAACACCATATATTTT | CASSSVDRAGNTIYF
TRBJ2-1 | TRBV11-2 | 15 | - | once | TGTGCCAGCAGCTTAACAGGGGGAGGGTACAATGAGCAGTTCTTC | CASSLTGGGYNEQFF
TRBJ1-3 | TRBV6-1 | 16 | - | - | TGTGCCAGCAGTGTTATCTCCGCCTTCTCTGGAAACACCATATATTTT | CASSVISAFSGNTIYF